The clone carrying this TCR beta chain was seen a few times. This specimen belongs to a study of blood T cell repertoires in COVID-19. About the study: PBMCs, B-cell-depleted T cells, or T cells were the source of the cDNA or gDNA that made up the material.

Generated by immunoSEQ multiplex PCR, the TCRdb table keeps only in-frame clones and is missing some. The repertoire holds over 100,000 clones, with about four fifths as singletons. Material: peripheral blood. This TCR was sampled from a woman older than 75 with acute or convalescent COVID-19.

In nucleotides, the CDR3 is TGTGCCAGCAGTCCCCGGACAGGGATTCGTCAGCCCCAGCATTTT. Amino acid sequence: CASSPRTGIRQPQHF. The chain combines TRBV6-5 with TRBJ1-5; 8 nucleotides match TRBD1. Per the germline V gene, CDR1 is MNHEY and CDR2 is SVGAGI. Losses at the gene ends were 5 bases for V and 6 bases for J; bases not matched to a gene: 9. The CDR3 loop spans 15 amino acids.